The following is a TCR beta chain sequence with its context. This entry belongs to a study of shared clonotypes between healthy human individuals. The V end was cut by 0 bases, the J end by 3 bases, with 9 bases between. This CDR3 has 15 amino acids. Germline-derived CDR1 and CDR2 are SEHNR and FQNEAQ (reference sequence). Using immunoSEQ multiplex PCR, the repertoire was profiled, and TCRdb retains in-frame clones only, with some absent. The sample comprises some 1,900,000 clones, about 95% of which are singletons, and more than 0.9% rests with the top ten. The naive CD8 fraction comprised CD45RO-negative cells positively selected for CCR7 and excluded terminally differentiated effector memory CD45RA+ cells.

The sequence was obtained from a man aged 18 to 35 in good health. The sequenced sample consisted of naive CD8+ T cells sorted from blood. The chain has TRBV7-9 and TRBJ2-1; D not resolved. CDR3 residues: CASSLALGSYNEQFF. The CDR3 DNA is TGTGCCAGCAGCTTAGCGCTTGGTAGCTACAATGAGCAGTTCTTC.